This T cell receptor beta chain was sequenced during a study of human T cells and chemical hapten exposure. Findings and caveats of the study: No change in TCRs above 1 in 1000 frequency was produced by DPC sensitization.

For this clonotype: What it recognizes is unknown.

Trimming at V came to 3 bases and at J to 7 bases, leaving 10 bases not matched to a gene. Germline CDR1 and CDR2: LNHDA and SQIVND (reference sequence). The CDR3 has 16 residues. Time point of the sample: patch test 2, 6 weeks after DPC sensitization. Stated treatment: therapeutic diphenylcyclopropenone sensitization with weekly scalp DPC. Every patch test was put on after a blood sample was taken. TCRdb passed the RACE reads through MiXCR, listing each CDR3 protein once. The profile shows 140,000 or so distinct CDR3 sequences, 12% of them singletons. This chain uses TRBV19 with TRBJ2-1; 9 bases map to TRBD2. Sequenced here: whole blood, sampled in connection with sensitization to the hapten diphenylcyclopropenone (DPC). This clonotype originated in a woman aged 45 to 65 with alopecia areata. Some clones in this sample may be carry-over from other donors' samples. CDR3 amino acids: CASSIVAGGGGNEQFF. For the CDR3, the DNA is TGTGCCAGTAGTATTGTGGCGGGAGGGGGAGGTAATGAGCAGTTCTTC.